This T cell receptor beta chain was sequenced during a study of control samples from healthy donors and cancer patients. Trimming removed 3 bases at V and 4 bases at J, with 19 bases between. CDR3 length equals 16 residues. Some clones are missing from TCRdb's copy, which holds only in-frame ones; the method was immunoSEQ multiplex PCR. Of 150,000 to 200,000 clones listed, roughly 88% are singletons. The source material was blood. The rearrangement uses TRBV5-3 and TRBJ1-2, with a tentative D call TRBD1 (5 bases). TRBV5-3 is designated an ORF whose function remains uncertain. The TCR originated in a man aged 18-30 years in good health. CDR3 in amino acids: CARSCNRSNLRYGYTF. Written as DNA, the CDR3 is TGTGCCAGAAGCTGTAACAGGTCCAACTTGCGCTATGGCTACACCTTC.